The clone carrying this T cell receptor beta chain occurred a few times. Its antigen is unidentified. The sample belongs to a study of T-cell memory formation after mild COVID-19. After 5'RACE with constant-segment primers, TCR alpha and TCR beta cDNA libraries carrying sample barcodes and UMIs were obtained. TCRdb called the 5' RACE reads again in MiXCR, with one record for every CDR3 protein. The sample has roughly 400,000 distinct CDR3 sequences; roughly 24% are singletons. V was clipped by 6 bases and J by 4 bases, with 12 bases between them. In germline, CDR1 is LNHDA, CDR2 SQIVND (reference sequence). The CDR3 runs 13 residues. General observations from the study: Clones that shrank (day 15 to 85) were balanced CD4/CD8, whereas later expanders leaned CD4+.

The receptor was isolated from an adult woman who had mild COVID-19 (a few samples of this study predate the infection). Cell type and time point are not known. The chain joins TRBV19 to TRBJ1-1, with a possible D match to TRBD1 (5 bases). The material sequenced was PBMCs or a T cell subset sorted from them (not recorded which). The CDR3, as DNA: TGTGCCAGTAGCCGGGGCAGTTCCACTGAAGCTTTCTTT. Translating gives CASSRGSSTEAFF.